This is a list of T cell receptor beta chains from one sample in a study of T cells in Graves' hyperthyroidism and ophthalmopathy. In TCRdb, the multiplex PCR reads were re-called with MiXCR into one record per CDR3 protein. The sample has around 700,000 distinct CDR3 sequences; about 35% are singletons. The sample taken for sequencing was blood. The receptors shown here come from a woman in her thirties or forties with Graves' hyperthyroidism. The CDR3 runs from the conserved cysteine through the conserved F or W. The D gene is left open where the match is weak. Expanded clones are given a class, and other clones once, few, many or no size at all.

V gene,clone size,J gene,D gene,CDR3 protein,CDR3 DNA
TRBV20-1,NA,TRBJ2-7,NA,CSARDGLLANEQYF,TGCAGTGCTAGAGATGGACTGTTGGCCAACGAGCAGTACTTC
TRBV24-1,few,TRBJ2-6,NA,CATRGTKNSGANVLTF,TGTGCCACCAGGGGGACCAAAAACTCTGGGGCCAACGTCCTGACTTTC
TRBV7-6,NA,TRBJ2-3,TRBD2,CASSLEQRGASTDTQYF,TGTGCCAGCAGCTTAGAGCAGCGGGGGGCTAGCACAGATACGCAGTATTTT
TRBV7-9,many,TRBJ2-5,NA,CASSLEYPPPETQYF,TGTGCCAGCAGCTTGGAATACCCCCCGCCGGAGACCCAGTACTTC
TRBV7-9,NA,TRBJ1-3,NA,CAWRSGAIPGNTIYF,TGTGCCTGGAGAAGTGGGGCTATCCCCGGAAACACCATATATTTT
TRBV12-3/TRBV12-4,NA,TRBJ1-5,TRBD1,CASSQGQGALGQPQHF,TGTGCCAGCAGCCAAGGACAGGGGGCTCTCGGACAGCCCCAGCATTTT
TRBV7-9,many,TRBJ1-5,TRBD1,CASSLVIRRDSSNQPQHF,TGTGCCAGCAGCTTAGTTATCCGTCGGGACAGCAGCAATCAGCCCCAGCATTTT
TRBV20-1,few,TRBJ2-2,NA,CSASESNTGELFF,TGCAGTGCCAGTGAGTCGAACACCGGGGAGCTGTTTTTT
TRBV5-1,NA,TRBJ1-2,TRBD1,CASSYRQGNYGYTF,TGCGCCAGCAGCTACCGACAGGGGAACTATGGCTACACCTTC
TRBV28,NA,TRBJ2-7,TRBD2,CASSREPDEQYF,TGTGCCAGCTCGCGGGAGCCCGACGAGCAGTACTTC
TRBV20-1,NA,TRBJ1-2,NA,CSARDPGYYGYTF,TGCAGTGCTAGAGACCCAGGGTACTATGGCTACACCTTC
TRBV19,many,TRBJ2-7,TRBD1,CASSRSQGASYEQYF,TGTGCCAGTAGCCGATCACAGGGGGCCTCCTACGAGCAGTACTTC
TRBV7-2,NA,TRBJ1-6,TRBD1,CASRPRQGSPLHF,TGTGCCAGCAGGCCCCGACAGGGGTCACCCCTCCACTTT
TRBV4-1,few,TRBJ2-5,TRBD1,CASSQDLGTGVQTQYF,TGCGCCAGCAGCCAAGATCTCGGGACAGGGGTGCAGACCCAGTACTTC
TRBV12-3/TRBV12-4,many,TRBJ1-6,TRBD1,CASRLGQGASPLHF,TGTGCCAGCAGACTCGGACAGGGGGCTTCACCCCTCCACTTT
TRBV29-1,many,TRBJ1-1,NA,CSVVGGTYGTEAFF,TGCAGCGTTGTGGGTGGGACGTACGGCACTGAAGCTTTCTTT
TRBV2,NA,TRBJ1-5,NA,CASSLLGTGSNQPQHF,TGTGCCAGCAGTTTATTGGGCACAGGAAGCAATCAGCCCCAGCATTTT
TRBV9,NA,TRBJ2-3,NA,CASSPRGTYVLDTQYF,TGTGCCAGCAGCCCAAGGGGGACGTACGTCTTAGATACGCAGTATTTT
TRBV7-9,NA,TRBJ2-7,NA,CAWSVPNSSEQYF,TGTGCCTGGAGTGTACCTAATAGTTCCGAGCAGTACTTC
TRBV2,NA,TRBJ2-1,TRBD1,CASRTGQGRHEQFF,TGTGCCAGCAGGACTGGACAGGGTCGGCATGAGCAGTTCTTC
TRBV25-1,NA,TRBJ2-7,NA,CASSEYHEDWGRNEQYF,TGTGCCAGCAGTGAATATCACGAGGACTGGGGGCGCAATGAGCAGTACTTC
TRBV19,many,TRBJ2-7,NA,CASSIGRGVYEQYF,TGTGCCAGTAGTATAGGCAGGGGGGTCTACGAGCAGTACTTC
TRBV30,once,TRBJ1-1,TRBD1,CATRQGVNTEAFF,TGTGCCACACGACAGGGGGTGAACACTGAAGCTTTCTTT
TRBV5-4,NA,TRBJ2-5,NA,CASSLTHMGVYQETQYF,TGTGCCAGCAGCTTAACACATATGGGAGTGTACCAAGAGACCCAGTACTTC
TRBV29-1,NA,TRBJ1-1,NA,CSEPGNTEAFF,TGCAGTGAACCCGGGAACACTGAAGCTTTCTTT
TRBV10-3,many,TRBJ2-5,TRBD1,CAISESRGRETQYF,TGTGCCATCAGTGAGTCGAGGGGGCGAGAGACCCAGTACTTC
TRBV9,NA,TRBJ2-7,NA,CASSPGRYLNRAIDYEQYF,TGTGCCAGCAGCCCGGGAAGGTATTTAAACAGGGCGATAGACTACGAGCAGTACTTC
TRBV6-1,many,TRBJ2-5,NA,CASSEMQGQETQYF,TGTGCCAGCAGTGAAATGCAGGGCCAAGAGACCCAGTACTTC
TRBV9,many,TRBJ2-7,NA,CASSVEDSGYEQYF,TGTGCCAGCAGCGTAGAGGACAGCGGCTACGAGCAGTACTTC
TRBV4-3,NA,TRBJ1-6,TRBD1,CASSQDRVDRASSPLHF,TGCGCCAGCAGCCAAGATCGGGTCGACAGGGCATCCTCACCCCTCCACTTT
TRBV7-2,many,TRBJ1-4,NA,CASSLRQNNEKLFF,TGTGCCAGCAGCTTACGGCAGAATAATGAAAAACTGTTTTTT
TRBV6-6,few,TRBJ1-3,TRBD1,CASSSGTGPGNTIYF,TGTGCCAGCAGTTCCGGGACAGGTCCTGGAAACACCATATATTTT